A single sample gave rise to the 7 T cell receptor beta chains below, sequenced in a study of blood T cell repertoires in COVID-19. The table came from immunoSEQ multiplex PCR; TCRdb's copy has only in-frame clones and leaves some out. Of around 230,000 clones in the sample, 88% were seen once. Material for sequencing was peripheral blood. All receptors derive from a man between 35 and 55 years old with acute or convalescent COVID-19.

In its sample, this clone was seen a few times. The chain has TRBV6-2 or TRBV6-3 and TRBJ2-5, with 8 bases identical to TRBD2. Germline V gives CDR1 MNHEY, CDR2 SVGEGT. V dropped 4 bases and J dropped 7; count of bases not matched to a gene: 5. This CDR3 spans 13 amino acids. DNA for the CDR3: TGTGCCAGCAGTTGGGGGACTAGTGGGACCCAGTACTTC. It translates to CASSWGTSGTQYF.

The rearrangement uses TRBV14 and TRBJ2-7; TRBD1 matches 10 bases. The germline gives CDR1 SGHDN, CDR2 FVKESK. Trimming at V came to 4 bases and at J to 4 bases, leaving 4 bases not matched to a gene. There are 14 residues in the CDR3. Here the CDR3 reads CASSRRTGGYEQYF. CDR3 DNA: TGTGCCAGCAGCCGTCGGACAGGGGGATACGAGCAGTACTTC.

V usage is TRBV11-2 and J usage is TRBJ2-3, with 7 bases matching TRBD1. The CDR3 covers 16 residues. Germline V lookup: CDR1 SGHAT, CDR2 FQNNGV. Germline trimming cut 5 bases from V and 11 bases from J; bases unmatched to any gene: 19. The CDR3 DNA follows: TGTGCCAGCAGCCCGGGACAGCCAGAAGTCTGGTGGGTGCAGTATTTT. It yields the protein CASSPGQPEVWWVQYF.

The J gene is TRBJ2-7, the V gene TRBV7-9; 8 bases map to TRBD2. Per the germline V gene, CDR1 is SEHNR and CDR2 is FQNEAQ (reference sequence). The CDR3 is made up of 16 amino acids. The V segment lost 8 bases and the J segment 2 bases; nucleotides outside the gene matches: 14. The CDR3 is CASRGGHARDPYEQYF. As DNA, the CDR3 is TGTGCCAGCCGCGGGGGGCACGCCCGGGACCCCTACGAGCAGTACTTC.

V and J are TRBV19 and TRBJ2-2, with 10 bases that match TRBD2. This CDR3 comprises 16 residues. CDR1 is LNHDA and CDR2 is SQIVND in the germline V gene (reference sequence). V lost 6 bases to trimming and J lost 5 bases; unmatched junction nucleotides: 9. The CDR3 reads CASSERGLAITGELFF. The CDR3, as DNA: TGTGCCAGTAGCGAAAGGGGACTAGCGATTACCGGGGAGCTGTTTTTT.

The chain is built from TRBV27 and TRBJ1-5; D is unresolved. CDR3 size: 14 residues. The ends were cut back, 4 bases at V and 0 bases at J, with 7 bases in the middle. The germline gives CDR1 MNHEY, CDR2 SMNVEV (reference sequence). CDR3 bases: TGTGCCAGCAGTTCGGTAGATAGCAATCAGCCCCAGCATTTT. This encodes CASSSVDSNQPQHF.

The sample holds a few counts of this clone. The rearrangement joins TRBV24-1 to TRBJ1-2; a weak D match, TRBD1 (6 bases). Germline V lookup: CDR1 KGHDR, CDR2 SFDVKD. V was trimmed by 4 bases and J by 8 bases, leaving 13 bases between them. The CDR3 is 13 residues long. CDR3 protein: CATSERRGSGYTF. The DNA of the CDR3 is TGTGCCACCAGTGAGAGAAGGGGGAGCGGCTACACCTTC.